This TCR beta chain was recovered during a study of cytomegalovirus exposure and HLA in healthy donors. Study background: In a later analysis, it was reported that the approximately 110 validation repertoires had been produced on the same platform as the 600 to 850 repertoires belonging to the first cohort. Findings and limits, study-wide: The study flagged 150 to 200 TCR beta chains as cytomegalovirus-associated. Rare sequences made up most TCRs, while some public TCRs were found in many donors.

The protocol was immunoSEQ multiplex PCR, while the TCRdb copy is restricted to in-frame clones and leaves out a portion. The sample consists of over 45,000 clones, 90% of them appearing once. A remark on this clone: Its antigen is currently unknown.

This sequence was found in a man aged 18-30 years in good health and CMV-seronegative. Material for sequencing was PBMCs.

CDR3 sequence: CASSPGTGSDYGYTF. The CDR3 DNA sequence: TGCGCCAGCAGCCCAGGGACAGGGTCGGACTATGGCTACACCTTC. The chain joins TRBV5-1 to TRBJ1-2; 9 nucleotides line up with TRBD1. CDR3 length: 15 residues. CDR1 is SGHRS and CDR2 is YFSETQ in the germline V gene. V lost 4 bases to trimming and J lost 3 bases; unmatched junction nucleotides: 7.